What follows is one T cell receptor beta chain and its context. The sample originates from a study of blood T cell repertoires in COVID-19. Turning to the study itself: Sites across the United States, Italy and Spain contributed samples from acute and convalescent COVID-19.

V was shortened by 7 bases and J by 7 bases, with 12 bases between the two germline ends. The length of the CDR3 is 13 residues. The germline gives CDR1 KGHDR, CDR2 SFDVKD. Clones were sequenced by immunoSEQ multiplex PCR, and TCRdb holds only the in-frame ones, with some missing. The sample contains 58,000 or so clones, approximately 90% of which appear only once. The origin of this receptor is a woman aged 70-85 years with active COVID-19. Sequencing was carried out using peripheral blood. The rearrangement joins TRBV24-1 to TRBJ1-4; D is unclear. The CDR3 nucleotides read TGTGCCACCAGCCGTGTCGGTAGTGAAAAACTGTTTTTT. Translated: CATSRVGSEKLFF.